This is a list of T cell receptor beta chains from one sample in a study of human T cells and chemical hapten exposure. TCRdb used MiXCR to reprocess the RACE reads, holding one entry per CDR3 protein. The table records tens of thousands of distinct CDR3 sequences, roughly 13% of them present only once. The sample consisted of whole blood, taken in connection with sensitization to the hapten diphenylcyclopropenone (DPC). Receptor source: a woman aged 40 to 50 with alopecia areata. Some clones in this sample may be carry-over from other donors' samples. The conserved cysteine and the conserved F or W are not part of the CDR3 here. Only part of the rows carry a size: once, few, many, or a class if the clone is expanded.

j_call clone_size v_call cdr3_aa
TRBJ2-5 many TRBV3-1 ASSQDGVTQY
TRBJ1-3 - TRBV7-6 ASSPAPGNTIY
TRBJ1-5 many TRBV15 ATSRGARTGSNQPQH
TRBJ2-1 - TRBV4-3 ASSQDFGGQSLGQF
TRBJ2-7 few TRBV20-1 SGSDRAPYEQY
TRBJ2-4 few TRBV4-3 ASSQDRIRGKNIQY
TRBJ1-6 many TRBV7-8 ASSPGRTGANYNSPLH
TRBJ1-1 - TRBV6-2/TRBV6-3 ASSRRNTEAF
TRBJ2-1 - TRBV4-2 ASSQVFSSGLYNEQF
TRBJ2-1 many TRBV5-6 ASSLASIGAYNEQF
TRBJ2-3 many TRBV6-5 ASSYLAGGADTQY
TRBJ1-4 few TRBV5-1 ASSLMGPGNEKLF
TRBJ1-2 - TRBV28 ASNSDPNYGYT
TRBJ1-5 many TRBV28 ASSQGQEPQH
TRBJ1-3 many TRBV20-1 SAPWGGDGNTIY
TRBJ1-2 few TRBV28 ASSWGDYGYT
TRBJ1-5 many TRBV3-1 ASSQGAGGGQPQH
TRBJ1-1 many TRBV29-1 SVTNDLTGEEAF
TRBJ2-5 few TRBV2 ASVRGGRETQY
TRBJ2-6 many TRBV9 ASSMGVGANVLT
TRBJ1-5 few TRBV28 AVGNQPQH
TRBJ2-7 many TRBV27 ASSLGGTGKVQY
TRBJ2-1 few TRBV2 ASTRKGPYNEQF
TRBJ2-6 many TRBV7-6 ASSLDGLSGANVLT
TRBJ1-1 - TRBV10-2 ASSEFGGNTEAF
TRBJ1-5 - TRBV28 ASIEGGAVNQPQH
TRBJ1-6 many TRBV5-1 ASSLPSSYNSPLH
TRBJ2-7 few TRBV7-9 ASSRDAAYEQY
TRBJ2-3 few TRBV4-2 ASSQGYRGSTDTQY
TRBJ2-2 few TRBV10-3 AIRPGLAAGELF
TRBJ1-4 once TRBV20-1 SAPGVTNEKLF
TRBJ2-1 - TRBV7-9 ASSPTSGTYNEQF
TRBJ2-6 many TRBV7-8 ASSSRWANVLT
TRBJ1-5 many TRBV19 ASNSIGESNQPQH
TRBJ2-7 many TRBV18 ASSPRWGRDEQY
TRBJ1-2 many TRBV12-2 ASRFLTEPNYGYT
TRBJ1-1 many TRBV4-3 ASSQRGDTEAF
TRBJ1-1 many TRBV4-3 ASSRSGRVRGVGTEAF
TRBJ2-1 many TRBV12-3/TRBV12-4 ASSLLGSGNEQF
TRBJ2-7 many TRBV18 ASSPGGGYEQY
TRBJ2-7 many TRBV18 ASSPPSNRGYEQY
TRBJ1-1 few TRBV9 ASSTRLNTEAF
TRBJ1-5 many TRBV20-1 SAGTRDRGRQPQH
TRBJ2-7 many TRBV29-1 SVAQGAYEQY
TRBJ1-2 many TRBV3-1 ASSQEVQGEGYT
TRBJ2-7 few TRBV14 ASSQVSQLQY
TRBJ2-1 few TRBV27 ASSFSRGLQF
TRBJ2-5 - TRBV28 ASSLWWASGETQY
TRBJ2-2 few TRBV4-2 ASSQEAVNTGELF